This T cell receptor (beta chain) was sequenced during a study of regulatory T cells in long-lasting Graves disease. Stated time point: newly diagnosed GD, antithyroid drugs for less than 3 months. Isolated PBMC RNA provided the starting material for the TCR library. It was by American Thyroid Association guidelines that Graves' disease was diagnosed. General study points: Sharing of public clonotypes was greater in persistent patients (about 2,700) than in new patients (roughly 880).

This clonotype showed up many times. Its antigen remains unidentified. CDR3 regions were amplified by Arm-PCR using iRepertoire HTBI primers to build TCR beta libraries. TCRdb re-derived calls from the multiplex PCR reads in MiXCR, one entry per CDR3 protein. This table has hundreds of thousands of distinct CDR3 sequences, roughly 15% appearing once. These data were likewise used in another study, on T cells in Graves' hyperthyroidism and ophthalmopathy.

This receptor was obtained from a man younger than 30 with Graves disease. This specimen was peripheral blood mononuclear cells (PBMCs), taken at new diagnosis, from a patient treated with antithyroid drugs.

CDR3 nucleotides: TGTGCCAGCAGCCCCCCGGGGGGCAAATACACTGAAGCTTTCTTT. Amino acids: CASSPPGGKYTEAFF. The J gene is TRBJ1-1, the V gene TRBV28, with D possibly being TRBD1 (6 bases). CDR3 length: 15 amino acids. The V gene's germline CDR1 is MDHEN and CDR2 SYDVKM. The germline V and J ends were trimmed by 6 bases and 3 bases, with 17 bases remaining between them.